This T cell receptor beta chain originates from a study of T cells in Graves' hyperthyroidism and ophthalmopathy. As for the study in general: The authors collected peripheral blood at initial diagnosis, before any treatment.

This CDR3 contains 15 residues. The V gene's germline CDR1 is MNHEY and CDR2 SVGEGT. J was trimmed by 7 bases and V by 7 bases; bases with no gene match: 12. Uncontrolled infection, other autoimmune disease, pregnancy and lactation each barred patients from inclusion. Source material for PBMCs was around 10 ml fresh peripheral blood. This clonotype was recorded at least ten times. Amplification yielded TCR beta CDR3 regions, with RNA transcripts as the source. Initially, a first-round RT-PCR of the TCR CDR3 employed the HTBI primer set. A single record per CDR3 protein comes from TCRdb applying MiXCR to the multiplex PCR reads. The sample lists about 520,000 distinct CDR3 sequences, around 22% seen once, with roughly 10% in the top ten.

The receptor was derived from a woman under 40 with Graves' ophthalmopathy. The chain combines TRBV6-2 or TRBV6-3 with TRBJ1-1; 10 positions match TRBD1. The specimen sequenced was blood. The CDR3 loop is CASTNRDRGHNEAFF. CDR3 DNA: TGTGCCAGCACGAACCGGGACAGGGGCCATAATGAAGCTTTCTTT.